Presented here are 4 T cell receptor beta chains from one specimen sequenced in a study of radiotherapy plus CTLA-4 blockade in lung cancer. Using immunoSEQ multiplex PCR, the repertoire was profiled, and TCRdb retains in-frame clones only, with some absent. The data hold 30,000 to 35,000 clones, with 70% observed a single time. The source material was peripheral blood, sampled from a patient treated with radiotherapy plus ipilimumab. All receptors derive from a human donor with non-small cell lung cancer who had stable disease on radiotherapy plus ipilimumab.

This chain links TRBV2 with TRBJ2-4, with 14 bases identical to TRBD2. This CDR3 is 18 amino acids long. The trim removed 7 bases at V and 1 base at J, leaving 9 bases unmatched. Looked up from germline, CDR1 is SNHLY and CDR2 is FYNNEI. The CDR3 reads CASTDGLAGGRAKNIQYF. The CDR3 DNA sequence: TGTGCCAGCACCGACGGACTAGCGGGAGGTAGGGCCAAAAACATTCAGTACTTC. The full variable domain, in which reference TRBV2 and TRBJ2-4 provide the parts outside the CDR3, is EPEVTQTPSHQVTQMGQEVILRCVPISNHLYFYWYRQILGQKVEFLVSFYNNEISEKSEIFDDQFSVERPDGSNFTLKIRSTKLEDSAMYFCASTDGLAGGRAKNIQYFGAGTRLSVL.

The chain links TRBV4-3 to TRBJ1-2, with D maybe TRBD1 (5 bases). The CDR3 spans 16 residues. Germline CDR1 is LGHNA and CDR2 is YSLEER. Deletions cut 0 bases from V and 4 bases from J, with 15 bases between. In DNA, the CDR3 is TGCGCCAGCAGCCAAGATTTGGCCGCGGGGCGCTATGGCTACACCTTC. Protein sequence: CASSQDLAAGRYGYTF.

CDR3 sequence (DNA): TGTGCCATGACTCCCGTGAACACTGAAGCTTTCTTT. Residues: CAMTPVNTEAFF. The V call is TRBV6-4, the J call TRBJ1-1, with D unresolved. The CDR3 consists of 12 residues. Trimming left V 10 bases short and J 0 bases short, with 9 bases between. Germline V gene data show CDR1 as MRHNA and CDR2 as SNTAGT.

With regard to this clone: The identical CDR3 is also encoded by other nucleotide sequences in the sample. The chain employs TRBV5-1 and TRBJ1-4; a possible D gene is TRBD1 (5 bases). Trimming left V 4 bases short and J 8 bases short, with 15 bases between. Germline V gene sequence: CDR1 SGHRS, CDR2 YFSETQ. The CDR3 is made up of 14 amino acids. The CDR3 loop is CASSIRGAGEKLFF. The CDR3, as DNA: TGCGCCAGCAGCATTCGGGGCGCCGGCGAAAAACTGTTTTTT. The variable domain in full, with the rest retrieved from reference TRBV5-1 and TRBJ1-4, is KAGVTQTPRYLIKTRGQQVTLSCSPISGHRSVSWYQQTPGQGLQFLFEYFSETQRNKGNFPGRFSGRQFSNSRSEMNVSTLELGDSALYLCASSIRGAGEKLFFGSGTQLSVL.